The 3 T cell receptor beta chains in this list originate from one sample, sequenced in a study of T cell responses to AZD1222 COVID-19 vaccine. Profiling relied on immunoSEQ multiplex PCR, and the TCRdb table lists in-frame clones only, not all of them. Of roughly 270,000 clones in the sample, around 93% were seen once. Specimen: peripheral blood, collected 28 days after the second AZD1222 dose. The source of these receptors is an adult who received the AZD1222 COVID-19 vaccine.

The chain employs TRBV6-5 and TRBJ1-3; the D is unclear. The germline V gene has CDR1 MNHEY and CDR2 SVGAGI. The CDR3 has 13 amino acids. Trimming took 10 bases from V and 0 from J, leaving 10 bases between them. The CDR3 region is CATRVVSGNTIYF. CDR3 coding DNA: TGTGCCACCCGGGTCGTCTCTGGAAACACCATATATTTT.

J is TRBJ2-5 and V is TRBV3-1 (or the pseudogene TRBV3-2); 8 bases agree with TRBD2. The V gene end was trimmed by 4 bases and the J gene end by 7 bases; junction bases not matched to a gene: 17. Germline V lookup: CDR1 LGHDT, CDR2 YNNKEL (reference sequence). CDR3 length equals 17 residues. CDR3 region: CASSPPGTRDGRGTQYF. The CDR3 DNA reads as TGTGCCAGCAGCCCACCCGGGACTAGGGATGGGCGGGGGACCCAGTACTTC.

This chain links TRBV14 with TRBJ2-7; the D gene is possibly TRBD2 (7 bases). The CDR3 extends over 15 amino acids. The germline V and J ends were trimmed by 4 bases and 2 bases, with 15 bases remaining between them. Germline V gene data show CDR1 as SGHDN and CDR2 as FVKESK. CDR3 in DNA: TGTGCCAGCAGCCTGGGGGCGGGGGCGACCTACGAGCAGTACTTC. It translates to CASSLGAGATYEQYF.